The source of this T cell receptor beta chain is a study of Ad26.COV2.S vaccination and SARS-CoV-2 variants. Background on the study: Administration of Ad26.COV2.S was intramuscular, either once or twice 56 days apart.

Treatment noted: roughly 18 received Ad26.COV2.S at low or high dose, single or two shots; roughly five received placebo; per-sample allocation not given. The samples date from day 63 after the first vaccine or placebo injection. V lost 2 bases, J lost 8 bases, and 15 bases lay in between. CDR3 length: 15 residues. The germline gives CDR1 KGHDR, CDR2 SFDVKD. TCRdb's copy holds only in-frame clones and misses some; the assay was immunoSEQ multiplex PCR. The repertoire holds about 350,000 clones, with 70% to 90% as singletons. Sequencing was performed on peripheral blood, taken in a trial of Ad26.COV2.S vaccine versus placebo. This rearrangement joins TRBV24-1 to TRBJ2-1; weak D call: TRBD1 (6 bases). This receptor was obtained from a person aged 18-60 years who received the Ad26.COV2.S COVID-19 vaccine or a placebo. This CDR3 reads CATSDSGAFDYEQFF. Written as DNA, the CDR3 is TGTGCCACCAGTGATTCAGGGGCTTTCGACTATGAGCAGTTCTTC.